These 21 T cell receptor beta chains were sequenced from one sample in a study of CD8 T cells in ankylosing spondylitis. General study results and limits: It appeared that ankylosing spondylitis blood was characterized by a TCR beta motif of under ten highly homologous variants.

TCRdb itself ran the 5' RACE reads through MiXCR, one entry per CDR3 protein. The sample contains 350,000 to 450,000 distinct CDR3 sequences, roughly a quarter of which appear only once. For these TCRs, the target antigens are not known. Sequencing used blood, either unsorted or a sorted T cell fraction (not recorded which). Receptors originate from a male donor with ankylosing spondylitis.

A few counts support this clonotype. The chain is built from TRBV12-3 or TRBV12-4 and TRBJ1-3; no reliable D call. The CDR3 runs to 16 residues. Trimming shortened V by 5 bases and J by 1 base, and 15 bases separated the two germline ends. This chain's CDR3 is CASSPVAGFSGNTIYF. The CDR3 DNA reads TGTGCCAGCAGTCCTGTGGCGGGTTTTTCTGGAAACACCATATATTTT.

In this sample, this clonotype turned up a few times. The chain recombines TRBV20-1 with TRBJ2-1; the match to TRBD2 covers 9 bases. CDR3 length equals 16 residues. Germline-derived CDR1 and CDR2 are DFQATT and SNEGSKA (reference sequence). The V gene end was trimmed by 2 bases and the J gene end by 5 bases; junction bases not matched to a gene: 10. The CDR3: CSARKREALTHNEQFF. CDR3 DNA: TGCAGTGCTAGAAAGCGGGAGGCCCTCACACACAATGAGCAGTTCTTC.

The chain recombines TRBV2 with TRBJ2-5, with TRBD2 matching 11 bases. The germline CDR1 and CDR2 sequences are SNHLY and FYNNEI. V was clipped by 6 bases and J by 4 bases; unmatched bases: 10. CDR3 length: 16 amino acids. The CDR3 loop reads CASSPLSGRAIETQYF. The CDR3 bases are TGTGCCAGCAGCCCCCTTAGCGGGAGGGCAATAGAGACCCAGTACTTC.

The table lists this clonotype with a count of one. The chain has TRBV5-1 and TRBJ2-2, with D tentatively TRBD2 (6 bases). This CDR3 contains 16 residues. Deletions cut 4 bases from V and 2 bases from J, with 15 bases between. Per the germline V gene, CDR1 is SGHRS and CDR2 is YFSETQ. CDR3 sequence (DNA): TGCGCCAGCAGCCAGGGACCGCGGGGTAACACCGGGGAGCTGTTTTTT. This gives the protein CASSQGPRGNTGELFF.

The J gene is TRBJ2-6, the V gene TRBV24-1, with 7 bases aligning to TRBD2. Per the germline V gene, CDR1 is KGHDR and CDR2 is SFDVKD. The J segment lost 3 bases and the V segment lost 4 bases, leaving 8 bases of the junction unmatched. CDR3 size: 17 residues. The CDR3 region is CATSEGEGTIGANVLTF. The CDR3 DNA is TGTGCCACCAGTGAGGGGGAGGGGACGATTGGGGCCAACGTCCTGACTTTC.

This clonotype was counted a few times. V gene TRBV12-3 or TRBV12-4 combines with J gene TRBJ1-2; D gene uncertain. The ends were cut back, 3 bases at V and 7 bases at J, with 15 bases in the middle. The CDR3 is made up of 14 amino acids. CDR3 amino acids: CASSFGGSTPGYTF. The CDR3 region has the DNA TGTGCCAGCAGTTTTGGTGGTTCGACTCCTGGCTACACCTTC.

The chain is built from TRBV7-2 and TRBJ2-3, with 8 positions matching TRBD1. CDR3 size: 15 residues. The V gene end was trimmed by 5 bases and the J gene end by 1 base; junction bases not matched to a gene: 5. Germline assignment: CDR1 SGHTA and CDR2 FQGNSA. This CDR3 is CASSKQGGGTDTQYF. The CDR3 coding sequence is TGTGCCAGCAGCAAACAGGGGGGAGGCACAGATACGCAGTATTTT.

This clonotype has a count of ten or more. This chain joins TRBV7-8 and TRBJ1-5; the match to TRBD1 covers 8 bases. V trimming: 6 bases; J trimming: 4 bases; junction bases outside the gene matches: 11. There are 16 residues in the CDR3. In germline, CDR1 is SGHVS, CDR2 FQNEAQ. This chain's CDR3 is CASSSSGTGKNQPQHF. The CDR3 nucleotides read TGTGCCAGCAGTTCCAGCGGGACAGGAAAAAATCAGCCCCAGCATTTT.

The V and J genes are TRBV5-6 and TRBJ1-5; D call uncertain. Germline assignment: CDR1 SGHDT and CDR2 YYEEEE. V dropped 1 base and J dropped 8 bases, with 7 bases sitting between them. The CDR3 contains 12 residues. The CDR3 protein is CASSLYREPQHF. In DNA, the CDR3 is TGTGCCAGCAGCTTGTATAGGGAGCCCCAGCATTTT.

This clonotype came up a few times. The chain is built from TRBV6-2 or TRBV6-3 and TRBJ1-2; possibly TRBD1 for D (5 bases). The V and J ends lost 6 bases and 9 bases respectively, with 17 bases between them. Germline V gene lookup returns CDR1 MNHEY and CDR2 SVGEGT. CDR3 length equals 13 residues. CDR3 amino acids: CASSATAYGSYTF. Here the CDR3 DNA reads TGTGCCAGCAGCGCGACAGCTTATGGCAGCTACACCTTC.

This chain connects TRBV5-6 to TRBJ2-1; D is perhaps TRBD1 (7 bases). CDR1 and CDR2 (germline): SGHDT, YYEEEE. The CDR3 runs to 14 residues. V was cut by 3 bases and J by 12 bases, with 19 bases left in between. CDR3 nucleotide sequence: TGTGCCAGCAGCTACCGGGACAGCGACGGGGGGCAGTTCTTC. Translated, it gives CASSYRDSDGGQFF.

The chain uses TRBV5-1 and TRBJ2-1, with D possibly being TRBD1 or TRBD2 (6 bases each). The CDR3 totals 17 residues. V dropped 4 bases and J dropped 0 bases, with 17 bases sitting between them. Germline V gene sequence: CDR1 SGHRS, CDR2 YFSETQ. For the CDR3, the DNA is TGCGCCAGCAGCCCACGGGGGCGCCTGAGCTCCTACAATGAGCAGTTCTTC. Its protein product is CASSPRGRLSSYNEQFF.

Written as DNA, the CDR3 is TGTGCCAGCTCACCGGGACAGGTATTAAACAATGAGCAGTTCTTC. The encoded protein is CASSPGQVLNNEQFF. The V call is TRBV18, the J call TRBJ2-1; the match to TRBD1 covers 8 bases. Germline V CDR1 and CDR2: KGHSH, LQKENI. V was clipped by 3 bases and J by 5 bases; unmatched bases: 6. CDR3 length equals 15 residues.

This clonotype was counted ten times or more. The chain uses TRBV28 and TRBJ2-7; no definite D call. V lost 6 bases and J 4 bases, leaving 7 bases between the germline ends. The CDR3 has 11 residues. Germline V gene data show CDR1 as MDHEN and CDR2 as SYDVKM. The CDR3 protein is CASREGYEQYF. The CDR3 nucleotides read TGTGCCAGCAGGGAAGGTTACGAGCAGTACTTC.

This clonotype was picked up many times. The rearrangement links TRBV5-1 to TRBJ2-5; no clear D gene. This CDR3 is built from 13 residues. V dropped 2 bases and J dropped 4 bases, with 9 bases sitting between them. The germline gives CDR1 SGHRS, CDR2 YFSETQ. The CDR3 region has the DNA TGCGCCAGCAGCTTTGGGGTAGGAGAGACCCAGTACTTC. Residues: CASSFGVGETQYF.

The chain carries TRBV13 and TRBJ2-1; TRBD2 might be the D (6 bases). Trimming took 1 base from V and 10 from J, leaving 17 bases between them. CDR1 is PRHDT and CDR2 is FYEKMQ in the germline V gene (reference sequence). CDR3 length: 15 residues. CDR3 bases: TGTGCCAGCAGCTTAGAGGGATCTCCTGGAGGGGAGCAGTTCTTC. It codes for CASSLEGSPGGEQFF.

The chain links TRBV6-1 to TRBJ2-7; 10 nucleotides line up with TRBD1. The CDR3 is made up of 15 amino acids. Germline V gene data show CDR1 as MNHNS and CDR2 as SASEGT. Unmatched junction bases numbered 12, after V lost 6 bases and J lost 7 bases. Here the CDR3 reads CASSSDRGLLREQYF. Here the CDR3 DNA reads TGTGCCAGCAGCTCCGACAGGGGGCTGCTTCGGGAGCAGTACTTC.

This clonotype was detected many times. The chain combines TRBV29-1 with TRBJ1-5; possible D gene TRBD1, 5 bases. This CDR3 spans 13 amino acids. Germline V CDR1 and CDR2: SQVTM, ANQGSEA. The V and J ends lost 5 bases and 0 bases respectively, with 8 bases between them. The DNA for the CDR3 is TGCAGCGTTAAGACAGATAGCAATCAGCCCCAGCATTTT. Its translation: CSVKTDSNQPQHF.

The chain has TRBV5-5 and TRBJ2-1, with unresolved D. Looked up from germline, CDR1 is SGHKS and CDR2 is YYEKEE (reference sequence). Trimming stripped 5 bases from V and 6 bases from J, with 12 bases between. The CDR3 runs 13 residues. CDR3 region: CASSPEPRNEQFF. CDR3 DNA: TGTGCCAGCAGTCCTGAGCCACGCAATGAGCAGTTCTTC.

The J gene is TRBJ2-3, the V gene TRBV3-1; D gene ambiguous. This CDR3 is built from 14 residues. Germline CDR1 reads LGHDT; CDR2 reads YNNKEL (reference sequence). V lost 4 bases and J lost 4, with 12 bases in between. As DNA, the CDR3 is TGTGCCAGCAGCCTACGGGTGGGCGCAGATACGCAGTATTTT. This translates into CASSLRVGADTQYF.

This clonotype was counted between two and nine times. CDR3 coding DNA: TGTGCCAGCTCACCACTCTTTGCCGGGGAGCTGTTTTTT. This gives the protein CASSPLFAGELFF. This rearrangement joins TRBV18 to TRBJ2-2; D is uncertain. The CDR3 runs 13 residues. Deletions cut 1 base from V and 6 bases from J, with 6 bases between. The germline CDR1 and CDR2 sequences are KGHSH and LQKENI.